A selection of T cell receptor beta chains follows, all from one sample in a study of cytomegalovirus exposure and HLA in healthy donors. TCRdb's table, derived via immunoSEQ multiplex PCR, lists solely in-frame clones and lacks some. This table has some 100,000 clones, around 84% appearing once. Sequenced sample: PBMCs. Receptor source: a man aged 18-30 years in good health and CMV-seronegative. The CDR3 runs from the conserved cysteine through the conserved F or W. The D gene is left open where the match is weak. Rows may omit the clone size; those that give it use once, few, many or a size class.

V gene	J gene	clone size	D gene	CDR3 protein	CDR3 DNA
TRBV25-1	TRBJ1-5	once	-	CASRQGNQPQHF	TGTGCCAGCAGACAGGGAAATCAGCCCCAGCATTTT
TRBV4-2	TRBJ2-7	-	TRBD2	CASSTGRASGRIRLYEQYF	TGTGCCAGCAGCACTGGAAGAGCTAGCGGGAGAATTCGCCTTTACGAGCAGTACTTC
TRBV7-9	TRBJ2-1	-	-	CASSPMLDIFF	TGTGCCAGCAGCCCAATGCTAGATATATTCTTC
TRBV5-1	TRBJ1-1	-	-	CASSLHLRTEAFF	TGCGCCAGCAGCTTACATCTCAGGACTGAAGCTTTCTTT
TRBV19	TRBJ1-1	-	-	CASIYDRWSTEAFF	TGTGCCAGTATTTACGACAGATGGTCAACTGAAGCTTTCTTT
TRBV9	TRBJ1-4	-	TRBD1	CASSVEGGTGREKLFF	TGTGCCAGCAGCGTAGAAGGAGGGACAGGGAGGGAAAAACTGTTTTTT
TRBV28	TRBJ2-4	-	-	CASSPLALAKNIQYF	TGTGCCAGCAGTCCCCTAGCTCTAGCCAAAAACATTCAGTACTTC
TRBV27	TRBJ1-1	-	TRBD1	CASRTPRGRNEAFF	TGTGCCAGCAGAACCCCCAGGGGGCGCAATGAAGCTTTCTTT
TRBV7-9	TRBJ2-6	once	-	CASSLARPSGANVLTF	TGTGCCAGCAGCTTAGCGCGTCCCTCTGGGGCCAACGTCCTGACTTTC
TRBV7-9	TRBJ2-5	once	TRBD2	CASSLLAGAETQYF	TGTGCCAGCAGCTTACTAGCGGGAGCTGAGACCCAGTACTTC
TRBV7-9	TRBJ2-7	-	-	CASSPLGVKENSYEQYF	TGTGCCAGCAGCCCCCTGGGTGTGAAGGAGAACTCCTACGAGCAGTACTTC
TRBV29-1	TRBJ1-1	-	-	CSVGPGYDTEAFF	TGCAGCGTGGGCCCAGGGTATGACACTGAAGCTTTCTTT
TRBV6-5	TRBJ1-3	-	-	CASSYSRGHSGNTIYF	TGTGCCAGCAGTTACTCGAGGGGACACTCTGGAAACACCATATATTTT
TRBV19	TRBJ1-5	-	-	CASSMGPGLAGQPQHF	TGTGCCAGTAGTATGGGCCCGGGCCTAGCAGGTCAGCCCCAGCATTTT
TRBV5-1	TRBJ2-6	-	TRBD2	CASSFGGRAQGGANVLTF	TGCGCCAGCAGCTTTGGCGGGAGGGCCCAAGGGGGGGCCAACGTCCTGACTTTC
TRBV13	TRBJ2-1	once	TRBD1	CASSIRDRGGLAQFF	TGTGCCAGCAGCATTAGGGACAGGGGAGGTCTCGCTCAGTTCTTC
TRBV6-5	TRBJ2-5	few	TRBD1	CASSYSTGGAETQYF	TGTGCCAGCAGTTACTCGACAGGGGGCGCAGAGACCCAGTACTTC
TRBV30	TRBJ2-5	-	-	CAGGGAGTQYF	TGTGCCGGGGGTGGAGCAGGGACCCAGTACTTC
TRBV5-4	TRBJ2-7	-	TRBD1	CASSVGTGNAYEQYF	TGTGCCAGCAGCGTAGGGACAGGAAACGCCTACGAGCAGTACTTC
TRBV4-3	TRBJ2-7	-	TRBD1	CASSRRGQGGIEQYF	TGCGCCAGCAGCCGGCGGGGACAGGGAGGCATTGAGCAGTACTTC
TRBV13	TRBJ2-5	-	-	CASSSALGKETQYF	TGTGCCAGCAGCTCGGCACTAGGGAAAGAGACCCAGTACTTC
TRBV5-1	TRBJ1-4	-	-	CASSLDRVAPNEKLFF	TGCGCCAGCAGCTTGGACAGGGTAGCCCCTAATGAAAAACTGTTTTTT
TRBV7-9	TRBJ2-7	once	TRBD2	CASSSSGTYEQYF	TGTGCCAGCAGCTCTAGCGGGACCTACGAGCAGTACTTC
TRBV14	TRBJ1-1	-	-	CASSQGGNTEAFF	TGTGCCAGCAGCCAAGGAGGGAACACTGAAGCTTTCTTT
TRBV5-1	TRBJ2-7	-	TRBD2	CASSLAGGSYEQYF	TGCGCCAGCAGCTTAGCGGGAGGGTCCTACGAGCAGTACTTC
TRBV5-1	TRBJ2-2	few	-	CASSPYTNTGELFF	TGCGCCAGCAGCCCCTATACTAACACCGGGGAGCTGTTTTTT
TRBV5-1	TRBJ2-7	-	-	CASRDTSYEQYF	TGCGCCAGCAGGGACACTTCCTACGAGCAGTACTTC
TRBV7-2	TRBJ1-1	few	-	CASTQTGRIEAFF	TGTGCCAGCACCCAAACAGGCAGAATAGAAGCTTTCTTT
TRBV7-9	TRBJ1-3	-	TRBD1	CASRTDRAGNTIYF	TGTGCCAGCAGGACCGACAGGGCCGGAAACACCATATATTTT
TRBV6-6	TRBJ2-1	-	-	CASRGGSFDRYNEQFF	TGTGCCAGCAGGGGCGGGAGTTTCGACAGGTACAATGAGCAGTTCTTC
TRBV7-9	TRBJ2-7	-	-	CASSLYGSDEQYF	TGTGCCAGCAGCTTATACGGGAGTGACGAGCAGTACTTC
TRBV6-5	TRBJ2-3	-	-	CASSYSGGLTEDTQYF	TGTGCCAGCAGTTACTCGGGGGGGCTAACGGAAGATACGCAGTATTTT
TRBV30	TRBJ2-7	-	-	CAWSPVGRNYEQYF	TGTGCCTGGAGTCCTGTTGGCAGGAACTACGAGCAGTACTTC
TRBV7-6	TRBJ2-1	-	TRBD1	CASSRTGNNEQFF	TGTGCCAGCAGCCGGACAGGAAACAATGAGCAGTTCTTC
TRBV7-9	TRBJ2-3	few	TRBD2	CASSPGLAIASTDTQYF	TGTGCCAGCAGCCCAGGACTAGCAATAGCTAGCACAGATACGCAGTATTTT
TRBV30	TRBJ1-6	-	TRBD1	CALLTGSLPSYNSPLHF	TGTGCCCTTCTGACAGGGTCGTTGCCTTCCTATAATTCACCCCTCCACTTT